The 13 T cell receptor beta chains given below trace back to one sample, sequenced in a study of shared clonotypes between healthy human individuals. Repertoires were generated with immunoSEQ multiplex PCR, while TCRdb's copy carries only in-frame clones and drops some. The data contain roughly 720,000 clones, 80% to 95% of them singletons. Sequenced: memory CD8+ T cells from PBMCs. The subset is: CD45RO+ cells pooled with CCR7-negative TemRA cells. These receptors were obtained from a young man in good health. Some clones in this sample may be carry-over from other donors' samples.

The chain uses TRBV2 and TRBJ2-7; 9 bases map to TRBD1. From germline, CDR1 is SNHLY and CDR2 FYNNEI. J was trimmed by 4 bases and V by 8 bases; bases with no gene match: 9. The CDR3 is 14 amino acids. As DNA, the CDR3 is TGTGCCAGCTTTTCTGGGACAGGGTGGTACGAGCAGTACTTC. It yields the protein CASFSGTGWYEQYF.

The CDR3 DNA follows: TGTGCCAGCAAGGCCCTCGACAAACCCAACGCTGAAGCTTTCTTT. Its protein is CASKALDKPNAEAFF. J is TRBJ1-1 and V is TRBV9; no firm D call. V was clipped by 6 bases and J by 6 bases, with 21 bases between them. Germline V gives CDR1 SGDLS, CDR2 YYNGEE. The length of the CDR3 is 15 residues.

The chain links TRBV7-6 to TRBJ2-5; tentatively, D is TRBD2 (6 bases). Trimming stripped 2 bases from V and 5 bases from J, with 21 bases between. CDR1 and CDR2 (germline): SGHVS, FNYEAQ. The CDR3 runs to 17 residues. CDR3 sequence reads: CASSLLQGLITRETQYF. In DNA, the CDR3 is TGTGCCAGCAGCTTATTGCAGGGACTTATCACAAGGGAGACCCAGTACTTC. Complete variable domain (other parts from reference TRBV7-6 and TRBJ2-5): GAGVSQSPRYKVTKRGQDVALRCDPISGHVSLYWYRQALGQGPEFLTYFNYEAQQDKSGLPNDRFSAERPEGSISTLTIQRTEQRDSAMYRCASSLLQGLITRETQYFGPGTRLLVL.

V usage is TRBV28 and J usage is TRBJ2-5, with 8 bases identical to TRBD2. There are 16 residues in the CDR3. The germline gives CDR1 MDHEN, CDR2 SYDVKM. The junction had 8 bases not matched to a gene; V was cut back by 3 bases and J by 2 bases. CDR3 in amino acids: CASSFPPLAGQETQYF. CDR3 DNA: TGTGCCAGCAGTTTCCCACCGTTAGCGGGGCAAGAGACCCAGTACTTC.

The chain couples TRBV4-1 to TRBJ2-7; 7 bases fit TRBD1. The CDR3 covers 16 residues. Trimming removed 5 bases from V and 3 bases from J; junction bases left unmatched: 13. Germline V gives CDR1 MGHRA, CDR2 YSYEKL. CDR3 bases: TGCGCCAGCAGCTCGATGCCGGGACAGAGAGACTACGAGCAGTACTTC. Translated: CASSSMPGQRDYEQYF.

This chain connects TRBV2 to TRBJ2-5; D may match TRBD1 or TRBD2 (5 bases each). The V gene lost 1 base and the J gene lost 13 bases, with 19 bases spanning the gap. Germline V gene data show CDR1 as SNHLY and CDR2 as FYNNEI. This CDR3 has 14 residues. This CDR3 is CASSEGRWWDRGYF. The CDR3 bases are TGTGCCAGCAGTGAAGGAAGGTGGTGGGACCGGGGGTACTTC. The whole variable domain, remainder taken from reference TRBV2 and TRBJ2-5, is EPEVTQTPSHQVTQMGQEVILRCVPISNHLYFYWYRQILGQKVEFLVSFYNNEISEKSEIFDDQFSVERPDGSNFTLKIRSTKLEDSAMYFCASSEGRWWDRGYFGPGTRLLVL.

This chain links TRBV27 with TRBJ2-1; 10 nucleotides line up with TRBD1. This CDR3 is built from 15 residues. Germline V CDR1 and CDR2: MNHEY, SMNVEV (reference sequence). V shed 5 bases, J shed 2 bases, and the junction held 3 bases outside the gene matches. The CDR3 protein is CASSVDRGPYNEQFF. In DNA, the CDR3 is TGTGCCAGCAGTGTAGACAGGGGGCCCTACAATGAGCAGTTCTTC.

The genes are TRBV7-2 and TRBJ2-7; no clear D gene. The CDR3 is 12 amino acids. The germline gives CDR1 SGHTA, CDR2 FQGNSA. V was clipped by 3 bases and J by 5 bases, with 8 bases between them. The CDR3 loop reads CASSFQGNEQYF. In DNA form, the CDR3 reads TGTGCCAGCAGCTTTCAAGGGAACGAGCAGTACTTC.

The gene calls are TRBV2 and TRBJ2-5; weak D call: TRBD2 (6 bases). CDR1 is SNHLY, CDR2 FYNNEI, per germline. The CDR3 contains 15 residues. The ends were cut back, 2 bases at V and 5 bases at J, with 15 bases in the middle. This CDR3 is CASSESGVGGETQYF. In DNA form, the CDR3 reads TGTGCCAGCAGTGAATCGGGGGTAGGAGGGGAGACCCAGTACTTC.

This chain joins TRBV25-1 and TRBJ1-2; D not certain. The ends were cut back, 1 base at V and 4 bases at J, with 19 bases in the middle. In germline, CDR1 is MGHDK, CDR2 SYGVNS. The CDR3 consists of 17 residues. In nucleotides, the CDR3 is TGTGCCAGCAGTGAATTTCGGCTCGGAAGGGTCCTCTATGGCTACACCTTC. Protein product: CASSEFRLGRVLYGYTF.

The CDR3 nucleotides read TGTGCCAGCAGTGAGCGAGCGGGAGGAAGTACCGGGGAGCTGTTTTTT. As protein: CASSERAGGSTGELFF. J is TRBJ2-2 and V is TRBV6-4, with TRBD2 matching 9 bases. Trimming cost V 3 bases and J 5 bases; bases outside gene matches: 7. The germline V gene has CDR1 MRHNA and CDR2 SNTAGT. The CDR3 is made up of 16 amino acids.

This rearrangement joins TRBV13 to TRBJ1-2; 7 bases are a match to TRBD1. CDR1 PRHDT and CDR2 FYEKMQ come from the germline V gene (reference sequence). V was pared by 5 bases and J by 0 bases, with 3 bases of the junction left unmatched. CDR3 length equals 14 residues. CDR3 residues: CASSTGQANYGYTF. The CDR3 nucleotides read TGTGCCAGCAGCACCGGACAGGCTAACTATGGCTACACCTTC.

About this clone: This same CDR3 is encoded by further DNA sequences in the sample. The chain carries TRBV27 and TRBJ2-7; 9 bases map to TRBD1. J lost 2 bases, V lost 6 bases, and 2 bases had no gene match. The CDR3 runs 13 residues. Germline values: CDR1 MNHEY, CDR2 SMNVEV (reference sequence). The CDR3 DNA is TGTGCCAGCAGAGACAGGGGGGCCTACGAGCAGTACTTC. Amino acids: CASRDRGAYEQYF.